The 10 T cell receptor beta chains below all came from one sample that was sequenced in a study of blood T cell repertoires in COVID-19. The table came from immunoSEQ multiplex PCR; TCRdb's copy has only in-frame clones and leaves some out. This sample has 400,000 to 550,000 clones, with 85% to 90% found just once. The sample comprised peripheral blood. The receptors come from a woman aged 25 to 39 with acute or convalescent COVID-19.

The rearrangement joins TRBV29-1 to TRBJ2-7; tentative D call: TRBD2 (7 bases). V was cut by 4 bases and J by 0 bases, with 10 bases left in between. Germline CDR1 is SQVTM and CDR2 is ANQGSEA. The CDR3 is 13 amino acids. CDR3 bases: TGCAGCGTTGGGGGGGGCCCCTCCTACGAGCAGTACTTC. It codes for CSVGGGPSYEQYF.

This chain links TRBV6-5 with TRBJ2-7, with D perhaps TRBD2 (6 bases). This CDR3 has 16 amino acids. The V gene lost 2 bases and the J gene lost 3 bases, with 17 bases spanning the gap. Per the germline V gene, CDR1 is MNHEY and CDR2 is SVGAGI. The CDR3 region has the DNA TGTGCCAGCAGTTACGGTCGGGTCGGGAGACTCTACGAGCAGTACTTC. Translation gives CASSYGRVGRLYEQYF.

This chain links TRBV5-1 with TRBJ2-7; D perhaps matches TRBD1 (6 bases). There are 16 residues in the CDR3. Germline V gene lookup returns CDR1 SGHRS and CDR2 YFSETQ. The V gene lost 2 bases and the J gene lost 0 bases, with 15 bases spanning the gap. The CDR3 here is CASSFYRDTNSYEQYF. DNA for the CDR3: TGCGCCAGCAGCTTTTATCGGGACACAAACTCCTACGAGCAGTACTTC.

This chain links TRBV11-3 with TRBJ2-3; no definite D call. CDR1 and CDR2 from the germline V gene are SGHNT and YENEEA. Trimming pared 5 bases from V and 3 bases from J, leaving 6 bases between. This CDR3 has 12 residues. The CDR3 DNA is TGTGCCAGCAGCAAAACTACAGATACGCAGTATTTT. Translating it yields CASSKTTDTQYF.

J is TRBJ2-7 and V is TRBV11-2, with D possibly being TRBD1 (5 bases). V lost 6 bases and J 1 base, leaving 16 bases between the germline ends. Germline assignment: CDR1 SGHAT and CDR2 FQNNGV. This CDR3 spans 15 amino acids. The CDR3 sequence is CASRPQGHRSYEQYF. The CDR3 region has the DNA TGTGCCAGCAGACCCCAAGGACACCGGTCCTACGAGCAGTACTTC.

The CDR3 DNA sequence: TGTGCCAGCAGTAAACAGGGGGCGGACACCGGGGAGCTGTTTTTT. Amino acids: CASSKQGADTGELFF. The chain is built from TRBV6-5 and TRBJ2-2, with 9 bases identical to TRBD1. The CDR3 is 15 residues long. The germline V gene has CDR1 MNHEY and CDR2 SVGAGI. V shed 5 bases and J 3 bases; nucleotides not matched to a gene: 4.

This chain uses TRBV13 with TRBJ1-1; perhaps TRBD1 as D (5 bases). The V end lost 4 bases, the J end lost 0 bases, and 15 bases lay between the germline ends. From germline, CDR1 is PRHDT and CDR2 FYEKMQ (reference sequence). This CDR3 region has 16 residues. DNA for the CDR3: TGTGCCAGCAGCTCAGTAGTCGGACATTTGAACACTGAAGCTTTCTTT. Amino acids: CASSSVVGHLNTEAFF.

The table lists this clone with a count of one. The rearrangement links TRBV19 to TRBJ1-2, with 7 bases matching TRBD1. The CDR3 extends over 16 amino acids. V gave up 3 bases and J gave up 8 bases; unmatched junction bases: 15. Germline CDR1 and CDR2: LNHDA and SQIVND (reference sequence). This CDR3 reads CASSISSPQGHTGYTF. CDR3 bases: TGTGCCAGTAGTATCTCATCCCCACAGGGGCATACGGGCTACACCTTC.

As for this clone: Distinct nucleotide sequences in the sample also encode this CDR3. The chain carries TRBV4-1 and TRBJ2-3, with 7 bases lining up with TRBD2. V was pared by 4 bases and J by 0 bases, with 4 bases of the junction left unmatched. The CDR3 consists of 15 residues. CDR1 is MGHRA and CDR2 is YSYEKL in the germline V gene. Here the CDR3 reads CASSRDYPSTDTQYF. The DNA for the CDR3 is TGCGCCAGCAGCCGGGACTACCCTAGCACAGATACGCAGTATTTT.

This clone was seen just once. CDR3 sequence: CASSQRGGWMNTDTQYF. In DNA, the CDR3 is TGTGCCAGCTCACAAAGGGGGGGCTGGATGAACACAGATACGCAGTATTTT. This chain uses TRBV18 with TRBJ2-3; a possible D gene is TRBD2 (7 bases). The ends were cut back, 4 bases at V and 2 bases at J, with 19 bases in the middle. CDR1 KGHSH and CDR2 LQKENI come from the germline V gene. This CDR3 comprises 17 residues.